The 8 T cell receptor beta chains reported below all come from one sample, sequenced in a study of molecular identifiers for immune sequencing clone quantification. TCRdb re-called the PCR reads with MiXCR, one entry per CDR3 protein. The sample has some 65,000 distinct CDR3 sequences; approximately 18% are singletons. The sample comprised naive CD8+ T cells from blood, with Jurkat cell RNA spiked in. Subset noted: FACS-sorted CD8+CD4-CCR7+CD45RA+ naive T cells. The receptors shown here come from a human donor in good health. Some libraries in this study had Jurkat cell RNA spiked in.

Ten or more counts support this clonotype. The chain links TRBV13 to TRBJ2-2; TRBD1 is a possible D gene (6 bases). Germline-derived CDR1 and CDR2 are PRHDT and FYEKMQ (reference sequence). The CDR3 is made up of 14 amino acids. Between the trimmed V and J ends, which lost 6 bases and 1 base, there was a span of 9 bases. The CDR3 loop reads CASSSTGNTGELFF. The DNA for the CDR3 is TGTGCCAGCAGTTCGACAGGGAACACCGGGGAGCTGTTTTTT.

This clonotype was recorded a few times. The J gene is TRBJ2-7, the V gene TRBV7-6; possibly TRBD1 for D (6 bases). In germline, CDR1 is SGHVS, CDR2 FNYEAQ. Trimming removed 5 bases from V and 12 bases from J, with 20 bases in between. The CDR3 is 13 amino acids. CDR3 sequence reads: CASSPPGQALWYF. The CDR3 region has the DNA TGTGCCAGCAGCCCGCCGGGACAAGCTCTTTGGTACTTC.

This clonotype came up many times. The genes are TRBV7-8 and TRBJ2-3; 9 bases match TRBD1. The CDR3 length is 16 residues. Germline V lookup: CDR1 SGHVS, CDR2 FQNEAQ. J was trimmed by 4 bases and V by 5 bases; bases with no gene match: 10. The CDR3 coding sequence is TGTGCCAGCAGCCCCGCTGAAGGGACAGGGTCAGATACGCAGTATTTT. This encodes CASSPAEGTGSDTQYF.

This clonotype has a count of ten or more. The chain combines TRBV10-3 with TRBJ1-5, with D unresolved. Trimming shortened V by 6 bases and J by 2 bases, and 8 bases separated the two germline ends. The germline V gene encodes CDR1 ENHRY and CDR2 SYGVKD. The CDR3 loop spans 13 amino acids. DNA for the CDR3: TGTGCCATCAGGGAGGGCGGCAATCAGCCCCAGCATTTT. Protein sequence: CAIREGGNQPQHF.

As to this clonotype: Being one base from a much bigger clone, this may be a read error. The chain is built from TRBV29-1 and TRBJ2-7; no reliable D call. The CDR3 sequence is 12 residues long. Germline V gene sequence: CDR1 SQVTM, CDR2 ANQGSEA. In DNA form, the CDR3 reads TGCAGCGTTGTCTGGGATACCTACGAGCAGTGCTTC. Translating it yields CSVVWDTYEQCF.

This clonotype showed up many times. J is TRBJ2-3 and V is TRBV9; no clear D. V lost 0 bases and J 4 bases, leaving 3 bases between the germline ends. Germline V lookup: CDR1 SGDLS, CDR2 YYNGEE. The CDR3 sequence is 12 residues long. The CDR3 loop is CASSVGSDTQYF. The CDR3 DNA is TGTGCCAGCAGCGTAGGTTCAGATACGCAGTATTTT.

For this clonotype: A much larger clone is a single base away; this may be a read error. The CDR3 coding sequence is TGTGCCAGCAGCTTAGCCTCTTCGCGGAGCCTCTACGAGCAGTACTTC. It encodes CASSLASSRSLYEQYF. V gene TRBV7-6 combines with J gene TRBJ2-7, with D unresolved. The V gene lost 0 bases and the J gene lost 3 bases, with 15 bases spanning the gap. Looked up from germline, CDR1 is SGHVS and CDR2 is FNYEAQ. This CDR3 has 16 amino acids.

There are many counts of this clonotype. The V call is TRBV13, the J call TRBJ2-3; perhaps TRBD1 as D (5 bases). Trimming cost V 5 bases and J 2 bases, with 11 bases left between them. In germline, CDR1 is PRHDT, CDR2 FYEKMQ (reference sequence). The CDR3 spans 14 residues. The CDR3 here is CASSERQPTDTQYF. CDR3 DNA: TGTGCCAGCAGCGAAAGACAGCCCACAGATACGCAGTATTTT.